This entry lists 24 T cell receptor beta chains sequenced from one sample in a study of shared clonotypes between healthy human individuals. Sequencing used immunoSEQ multiplex PCR; TCRdb keeps in-frame clones, though not all of them. Counted here are about 470,000 clones, about 85% occurring once; the ten biggest clones make up about 13%. The sequenced sample was PBMCs. The receptor set was obtained from a woman in her 40s in good health. Some clones in this sample may be carry-over from other donors' samples.

The chain uses TRBV28 and TRBJ1-5; D is ambiguous. CDR1 and CDR2 (germline): MDHEN, SYDVKM. Trimming cost V 8 bases and J 6 bases, with 23 bases left between them. CDR3 size: 16 residues. The CDR3 region is CASQAHGPGRGQPQHF. CDR3 sequence (DNA): TGTGCCAGCCAAGCCCATGGGCCTGGAAGAGGTCAGCCCCAGCATTTT. Full variable domain (outside the CDR3, taken from reference TRBV28 and TRBJ1-5): DVKVTQSSRYLVKRTGEKVFLECVQDMDHENMFWYRQDPGLGLRLIYFSYDVKMKEKGDIPEGYSVSREKKERFSLILESASTNQTSMYLCASQAHGPGRGQPQHFGDGTRLSIL.

This sequence joins TRBV6-6 and TRBJ1-1; D unclear. The CDR3 extends over 14 amino acids. The V gene's germline CDR1 is MNHNY and CDR2 SVGAGI (reference sequence). V gave up 7 bases and J gave up 1 base, with 13 bases separating them. The DNA of the CDR3 is TGTGCCAGCACCACCGCACGTCGGAACACTGAAGCTTTCTTT. The encoded protein is CASTTARRNTEAFF.

In this sample, this clone turned up a few times. This chain links TRBV7-3 with TRBJ2-5; D is unclear. Germline loops: CDR1 SGHTA, CDR2 FQGTGA. The germline V and J ends were trimmed by 0 bases and 0 bases, with 11 bases remaining between them. This CDR3 region has 16 residues. The CDR3 DNA follows: TGTGCCAGCAGCTTAACCGGGCGGCGGAACCAAGAGACCCAGTACTTC. Amino acids: CASSLTGRRNQETQYF.

This clone was counted between two and nine times. The chain uses TRBV5-1 and TRBJ2-2; 8 positions match TRBD1. V gave up 0 bases and J gave up 7 bases; unmatched junction bases: 14. CDR1 and CDR2 from the germline V gene are SGHRS and YFSETQ. The length of the CDR3 is 18 residues. The CDR3 is CASSLAFSSRGLGGELFF. The DNA of the CDR3 is TGCGCCAGCAGCTTGGCTTTCTCGTCCAGGGGGCTTGGCGGGGAGCTGTTTTTT.

This clone was seen once. The chain employs TRBV4-3 and TRBJ2-1; D gene ambiguous. Trimming removed 1 base at V and 8 bases at J, with 9 bases between. The CDR3 is 13 amino acids. The germline V gene has CDR1 LGHNA and CDR2 YSLEER. The CDR3 is CASSQAGPDEQFF. CDR3 bases: TGCGCCAGCAGCCAAGCAGGTCCGGATGAGCAGTTCTTC.

About this clone itself: The junction departs from germline at one end; a sequencing error may be responsible. J is TRBJ2-4 and V is TRBV6-1; tentative D call: TRBD1 (5 bases). The CDR3 extends over 13 amino acids. Germline CDR1 and CDR2: MNHNS and SASEGT. CDR3 DNA: TGTGCCAGCAGTGAAGCAAGACTGCAGGGCCCCCACTTC. This encodes CASSEARLQGPHF.

The J gene is TRBJ1-1, the V gene TRBV7-3; TRBD1 aligns across 10 bases. Germline V gene data show CDR1 as SGHTA and CDR2 as FQGTGA. Trimming removed 5 bases from V and 3 bases from J; junction bases left unmatched: 3. This CDR3 contains 14 residues. This CDR3 is CASSMTGGYTEAFF. The CDR3 coding sequence is TGTGCCAGCAGCATGACAGGGGGCTACACTGAAGCTTTCTTT.

The CDR3 region is CASSDRGTTNEKLFF. CDR3 DNA: TGTGCCAGCAGTGACCGGGGGACAACTAATGAAAAACTGTTTTTT. This chain uses TRBV2 with TRBJ1-4; tentative D call: TRBD1 (5 bases). Trimming removed 3 bases at V and 0 bases at J, with 8 bases between. CDR1 and CDR2 from the germline V gene are SNHLY and FYNNEI. This CDR3 is 15 amino acids long. Full variable domain (remainder filled in from reference TRBV2 and TRBJ1-4): EPEVTQTPSHQVTQMGQEVILRCVPISNHLYFYWYRQILGQKVEFLVSFYNNEISEKSEIFDDQFSVERPDGSNFTLKIRSTKLEDSAMYFCASSDRGTTNEKLFFGSGTQLSVL.

The chain recombines TRBV7-3 with TRBJ2-1; 10 bases map to TRBD2. In germline, CDR1 is SGHTA, CDR2 FQGTGA. Trimming removed 4 bases from V and 1 base from J; junction bases left unmatched: 4. The CDR3 sequence is 16 residues long. The CDR3 nucleotides read TGTGCCAGCAGCTCGCGGACTAGCGGTTCCTACAATGAGCAGTTCTTC. Protein: CASSSRTSGSYNEQFF.

This clone was picked up many times. The V call is TRBV5-6, the J call TRBJ1-1, with a weak D call TRBD1 (6 bases). This CDR3 has 12 amino acids. CDR1 and CDR2 from the germline V gene are SGHDT and YYEEEE. V gave up 8 bases and J gave up 2 bases, with 10 bases separating them. This CDR3 is CARQGSNTEAFF. The CDR3 nucleotides read TGTGCCAGACAGGGAAGCAACACTGAAGCTTTCTTT.

The CDR3 nucleotides read TGTGCCAGCAGAGAAGGGGCTCTCTCTGGAAACACCATATATTTT. Its protein product is CASREGALSGNTIYF. This chain links TRBV6-6 with TRBJ1-3; TRBD1 is a possible D gene (5 bases). The V end lost 6 bases, the J end lost 0 bases, and 12 bases lay between the germline ends. The V gene's germline CDR1 is MNHNY and CDR2 SVGAGI (reference sequence). This CDR3 comprises 15 residues.

The rearrangement uses TRBV11-2 and TRBJ1-1; 7 nucleotides line up with TRBD1. The CDR3 runs to 12 residues. Germline loops: CDR1 SGHAT, CDR2 FQNNGV. J lost 8 bases, V lost 3 bases, and 3 bases had no gene match. CDR3 in DNA: TGTGCCAGCAGCTTCGGACAGGCCGAAGCTTTCTTT. Translation: CASSFGQAEAFF.

The DNA of the CDR3 is TGTGCCAGTAGTAATATGGCCACAGATACGCAGTATTTT. It codes for CASSNMATDTQYF. The chain carries TRBV19 and TRBJ2-3; D is uncertain. The CDR3 consists of 13 residues. V was clipped by 4 bases and J by 2 bases, with 7 bases between them. Germline V gene data show CDR1 as LNHDA and CDR2 as SQIVND (reference sequence).

CDR3 region: CASITAYAGEQFF. The CDR3 DNA is TGTGCCAGCATTACCGCCTACGCGGGTGAGCAGTTCTTC. The J gene is TRBJ2-1, the V gene TRBV6-1; the D gene is possibly TRBD2 (5 bases). V was trimmed by 7 bases and J by 9 bases, leaving 16 bases between them. This CDR3 contains 13 residues. Looked up from germline, CDR1 is MNHNS and CDR2 is SASEGT.

This clone was observed a few times. The chain has TRBV21-1 and TRBJ1-5; TRBD1, the D gene given by the table, was not confirmed from the DNA. TRBV21-1 is shown as a pseudogene. This CDR3 is built from 19 residues. The CDR3 is CASSKGAGGGLRGNQPQHF. The CDR3 region has the DNA TGTGCCAGCAGCAAAGGGGCAGGGGGCGGGTTGAGAGGGAATCAGCCCCAGCATTTT.

The chain employs TRBV7-2 and TRBJ2-7; maybe TRBD2 (7 bases). This CDR3 region has 14 residues. Germline V gives CDR1 SGHTA, CDR2 FQGNSA. Trimming removed 5 bases from V and 2 bases from J, with 13 bases in between. The CDR3 loop is CASSLGRGAYEQYF. The CDR3 coding sequence is TGTGCCAGCAGCCTTGGGAGGGGGGCCTACGAGCAGTACTTC.

CDR3 loop: CASSPGARGTQYF. CDR3 DNA: TGTGCCAGCAGCCCGGGGGCGCGGGGGACCCAGTACTTC. The J gene is TRBJ2-5, the V gene TRBV5-5, with D possibly being TRBD1 or TRBD2 (6 bases each). CDR1 is SGHKS and CDR2 is YYEKEE in the germline V gene (reference sequence). V was cut by 4 bases and J by 7 bases, with 14 bases left in between. The CDR3 length is 13 residues.

The rearrangement joins TRBV10-1 to TRBJ2-3; 8 bases match TRBD1. Germline loops: CDR1 WNHNN, CDR2 SYGVQD (reference sequence). This CDR3 spans 17 amino acids. V shed 0 bases and J 3 bases; nucleotides not matched to a gene: 8. This CDR3 is CASSESMGQGATDTQYF. CDR3 coding DNA: TGCGCCAGCAGTGAGTCTATGGGGCAGGGGGCTACAGATACGCAGTATTTT.

The chain links TRBV15 to TRBJ1-1; no reliable D call. Germline V lookup: CDR1 LNHNV, CDR2 YYDKDF (reference sequence). Trimming took off 0 bases at V and 5 bases at J, with 13 bases between the two ends. This CDR3 spans 15 amino acids. The CDR3 nucleotides are TGTGCCACCAGCAGAGACCCAACGGGGAGTACTGAAGCTTTCTTT. Encoded protein: CATSRDPTGSTEAFF.

The CDR3 DNA follows: TGTGCCAGCAGTCAGGGGGGGACCTACGAGCAGTACTTC. It encodes CASSQGGTYEQYF. The chain employs TRBV21-1 and TRBJ2-7. TRBV21-1 is listed as a pseudogene. The CDR3 is made up of 13 amino acids.

In its sample, this clone was seen once. This chain joins TRBV19 and TRBJ2-2; either TRBD1 or TRBD2 may fit D (5 bases each). The CDR3 is 13 residues long. Trimming stripped 7 bases from V and 4 bases from J, with 10 bases between. Germline CDR1 reads LNHDA; CDR2 reads SQIVND (reference sequence). The CDR3 protein is CASMGTSTGELFF. In nucleotides, the CDR3 is TGTGCCAGTATGGGGACGAGCACCGGGGAGCTGTTTTTT.

In its sample, this clone was seen a few times. This chain connects TRBV13 to TRBJ1-2, with D tentatively TRBD1 (5 bases). Germline V lookup: CDR1 PRHDT, CDR2 FYEKMQ (reference sequence). The CDR3 consists of 16 residues. V dropped 5 bases and J dropped 6 bases, with 22 bases sitting between them. The CDR3 reads CASSLLLGGSSHGYTF. CDR3 in DNA: TGTGCCAGCAGCCTCCTCCTGGGGGGGTCGAGTCATGGCTACACCTTC.

The CDR3 region has the DNA TGTGCCAGCAGTATACGACAGGGTATCGGTGGCTACACCTTC. Translation: CASSIRQGIGGYTF. V and J are TRBV7-8 and TRBJ1-2; the match to TRBD1 covers 7 bases. The germline CDR1 and CDR2 sequences are SGHVS and FQNEAQ. The CDR3 consists of 14 residues. J gave up 7 bases and V 6 bases, and 11 bases lay outside the gene matches.

This chain joins TRBV27 and TRBJ2-3; 10 bases are shared with TRBD2. CDR1 is MNHEY and CDR2 is SMNVEV in the germline V gene (reference sequence). CDR3 length: 17 amino acids. With 5 bases clipped from V and 4 bases from J, the junction kept 12 bases outside the gene matches. The CDR3 nucleotides read TGTGCCAGCAGTCCGACCTTTCTAGCGGGAGTACCAGATACGCAGTATTTT. It translates to CASSPTFLAGVPDTQYF.